Sequencing of this T cell receptor (beta chain) was carried out in a study of blood T cell repertoires in COVID-19. Study-level background: Samples taken during acute and convalescent COVID-19 were collected in the United States, Italy and Spain. PBMCs, B-cell-depleted T cells, or T cells were the source of the cDNA or gDNA that made up the material.

This clone was recorded only once. Trimming stripped 0 bases from V and 4 bases from J, with 9 bases between. This CDR3 has 14 residues. Germline V gene lookup returns CDR1 LNHDA and CDR2 SQIVND (reference sequence). In the authors' workflow: Reference gene primer amplification yielded estimated nucleated cell counts. Assay used: immunoSEQ multiplex PCR; TCRdb lists only in-frame clones, some missing. D and trimming come from the DNA, and the V and J calls and clone size come from that table. The table has tens of thousands of clones, under 85% seen once; the top ten hold approximately 46%. The rearrangement links TRBV19 to TRBJ1-2; tentatively, D is TRBD1 (6 bases). The source is a woman older than 75 with acute or convalescent COVID-19. Sample: peripheral blood. CDR3 amino acids: CASSIEDRFYGYTF. CDR3 DNA: TGTGCCAGTAGTATAGAGGACAGATTCTATGGCTACACCTTC.